The rows below give T cell receptor beta chains drawn from one sample of a study of blood T cell repertoires in COVID-19. Repertoires were generated with immunoSEQ multiplex PCR, while TCRdb's copy carries only in-frame clones and drops some. The sample has almost 400,000 clones, more than 75% seen once. The sequencing input was peripheral blood. Source of these receptors: a woman aged 60-75 years with COVID-19, enrolled during active disease. Both conserved end residues are part of each CDR3. The D gene is left open where the match is weak. Only some rows state a clone size, as once, few, many or a class for expanded clones.

V	J	D	size	DNA	CDR3
TRBV7-3	TRBJ2-1	TRBD2	.	TGTGCCAGCAGCCTAGCGGGGGGGCGCAATGAGCAGTTCTTC	CASSLAGGRNEQFF
TRBV5-3	TRBJ2-4	TRBD2	.	TGTGCCAGAAGCCCCCGGCCTACTAGCGGGGGTCTAAAAAACATTCAGTACTTC	CARSPRPTSGGLKNIQYF
TRBV29-1	TRBJ1-1	TRBD1	few	TGCAGCGTTGAAAGACAGGGGGCTCCACCGGGAGCTTTCTTT	CSVERQGAPPGAFF
TRBV18	TRBJ2-6	.	.	TGTGCCAGCTCACACCTAAGCCCTGGGCTAACTGGGGCCAACGTCCTGACTTTC	CASSHLSPGLTGANVLTF
TRBV2	TRBJ2-4	.	.	TGTGCCAGCAGCGACGTGCCACCCGGGAACTTC	CASSDVPPGNF
TRBV6-5	TRBJ2-2	.	.	TGTGCCAGCAGGCAAAAGACAGTCACCGGGGAGCTGTTTTTT	CASRQKTVTGELFF
TRBV5-4	TRBJ1-1	.	few	TGTGCCAGCAGGCCAGGACTGGGGATGAACACTGAAGCTTTCTTT	CASRPGLGMNTEAFF
TRBV15	TRBJ1-2	.	.	TGTGCCACCAGCAGAGAGACTGGGGGCTGGGTCTATGGCTACACCTTC	CATSRETGGWVYGYTF
TRBV7-3	TRBJ2-5	TRBD2	.	TGTGCCAGCAGCCCCCAGGCGGCGGGAGCGGGGGGCCTAGAGACCCAGTACTTC	CASSPQAAGAGGLETQYF
TRBV5-1	TRBJ1-2	TRBD1	.	TGCGCCAGCAGCTCAGGACAGGGGAACTATGGCTACACCTTC	CASSSGQGNYGYTF
TRBV11-1	TRBJ2-5	.	.	TGTGCCAGCAGCTCCCTTGGACAAACCGAAGAGACCCAGTACTTC	CASSSLGQTEETQYF
TRBV21-1	TRBJ1-2	.	few	TGTGCCGGGCCCCATTACTATGGCTACACCTTC	CAGPHYYGYTF
TRBV21-1	TRBJ2-1	.	.	TGTGCCAGCATCCTAGCGGGGGAACTGGACAATGAGCAGTTCTTC	CASILAGELDNEQFF
TRBV29-1	TRBJ1-2	.	.	TGCAGCGTTGAAGTTGGGGAGTTGGAGGGGAACTATGGCTACACCTTC	CSVEVGELEGNYGYTF
TRBV19	TRBJ2-7	.	once	TGTGCCAGTAGTGTTACAGGGATCTACGAGCAGTACTTC	CASSVTGIYEQYF
TRBV7-9	TRBJ1-3	.	.	TGTGCCAGCACGCTAGATGTAGGTGGAAACACCATATATTTT	CASTLDVGGNTIYF
TRBV5-4	TRBJ2-3	.	.	TGTGCCAGCAGCTTGCAACAGGGAGATACGCAGTATTTT	CASSLQQGDTQYF
TRBV19	TRBJ1-4	TRBD1	.	TGTGCCAGTAGTTACCGACAGGGTTTTAATGAAAAACTGTTTTTT	CASSYRQGFNEKLFF
TRBV7-3	TRBJ2-2	.	.	TGTGCCAGCAGCTTAGACACAACGAACACCGGGGAGCTGTTTTTT	CASSLDTTNTGELFF
TRBV5-5	TRBJ2-7	.	.	TGTGCCAGCAGCGCAGTCCACGAGCAGTACTTC	CASSAVHEQYF
TRBV19	TRBJ1-5	.	.	TGTGCCAGTAGTATAAGGGGGTCCAATCAGCCCCAGCATTTT	CASSIRGSNQPQHF
TRBV29-1	TRBJ1-2	.	.	TGCAGCGTGGGGACGGGGGGTAGTGGCTACACCTTC	CSVGTGGSGYTF
TRBV10-3	TRBJ1-2	TRBD1	few	TGTGCCATCAGTGAGCCCGGGACAGGGAGCTATGGCTACACCTTC	CAISEPGTGSYGYTF
TRBV11-2	TRBJ2-7	.	.	TGTGCCAGCAGCTTATGGCTCGGCAGGGACTACGAGCAGTACTTC	CASSLWLGRDYEQYF
TRBV6-5	TRBJ2-2	.	few	TGTGCCAGCAGCGCAACTTGGTCCACCGGGGAGCTGTTTTTT	CASSATWSTGELFF
TRBV27	TRBJ1-6	TRBD1	.	TGTGCCAGCAGTATGGGACAGGGGAATTCACCCCTCCACTTT	CASSMGQGNSPLHF
TRBV28	TRBJ2-6	.	.	TGTGCCAGCAGTTTTAATTTCGGGGCCAACGTCCTGACTTTC	CASSFNFGANVLTF
TRBV11-2	TRBJ2-2	.	.	TGTGCCAGCAGCTTACGGGGGGCGTGGACCGGGGAGCTGTTTTTT	CASSLRGAWTGELFF
TRBV28	TRBJ1-1	.	.	TGTGCCAGCAGCATTCCAGGGGCCGTCACTGAAGCTTTCTTT	CASSIPGAVTEAFF
TRBV3-1/TRBV3-2	TRBJ1-4	.	.	TGTGCCAGCAGCCACCGTGGGGGGTACGAAAAACTGTTTTTT	CASSHRGGYEKLFF
TRBV9	TRBJ2-1	.	.	TGTGCCAGCAGCGCAGGGGTAGAACTCAATGAGCAGTTCTTC	CASSAGVELNEQFF
TRBV28	TRBJ2-4	TRBD1	.	TGTGCCAGCAGTCCACAGGGGGCGGCCAAAAACATTCAGTACTTC	CASSPQGAAKNIQYF
TRBV9	TRBJ2-7	.	.	TGTGCCAGCAGCGTAGGACCGGCGGGACAGCGCTACGAGCAGTACTTC	CASSVGPAGQRYEQYF
TRBV5-4	TRBJ2-6	.	.	TGTGCCAGCAGCCCGGCGGGGAACCGCGGCTCTGGGGCCAACGTCCTGACTTTC	CASSPAGNRGSGANVLTF
TRBV5-8	TRBJ2-7	TRBD1	.	TGTGCCAGCAGCTTGAGGGACAGGGTGATGTACGAGCAGTACTTC	CASSLRDRVMYEQYF
TRBV6-5	TRBJ2-7	.	.	TGTGCCAGCAGGCCACAGGGCAACCACTACGAGCAGTACTTC	CASRPQGNHYEQYF
TRBV9	TRBJ2-3	.	.	TGTGCCAGCAGCGGACGACCAATGACTAACACAGATACGCAGTATTTT	CASSGRPMTNTDTQYF
TRBV6-5	TRBJ1-5	.	.	TGTGCCAGCAATCCGGGGGGGCCAAATCAGCCCCAGCATTTT	CASNPGGPNQPQHF
TRBV12-3/TRBV12-4	TRBJ1-6	.	.	TGTGCCAGCAACCTGGGAGGGGGATCACCCCTCCACTTT	CASNLGGGSPLHF
TRBV7-3	TRBJ2-1	.	.	TGTGCCAGCAGCATCGGACTGTACAATGAGCAGTTCTTC	CASSIGLYNEQFF
TRBV27	TRBJ2-7	.	.	TGTGCCAGCAGTTTGCGGGACGCTTCCTCTTCTTCTACGAGCATGTACTTC	CASSLRDASSSSTSMYF
TRBV7-2	TRBJ2-7	TRBD2	.	TGTGCCAGCACCCCTAGCGGGGGTTACACCTACGAGCAGTACTTC	CASTPSGGYTYEQYF
TRBV7-3	TRBJ2-1	.	.	TGTGCCAGCAGCCGAGGTATTAGCTCCTACAATGAGCAGTTCTTC	CASSRGISSYNEQFF
TRBV5-4	TRBJ1-2	TRBD1	.	TGTGCCAGCAGCTTGACAGGGGGCTTTGGCTACACCTTC	CASSLTGGFGYTF
TRBV5-1	TRBJ2-7	TRBD2	.	TGCGCCAGCAGCTTAGCCGGGACTACCCCCTACGAGCAGTACTTC	CASSLAGTTPYEQYF
TRBV3-1/TRBV3-2	TRBJ1-2	TRBD1	.	TGTGCCAGCAGCCTTTCCGGGACAGGGGTCGGCTACACCTTC	CASSLSGTGVGYTF
TRBV5-1	TRBJ2-7	.	.	TGCGCCAGCAGCTCCCGGGATTCCTTGTGGGAGCAGTACTTC	CASSSRDSLWEQYF
TRBV6-5	TRBJ1-4	.	.	TGTGCCAGCATGAGGACTGCAACTAATGAAAAACTGTTTTTT	CASMRTATNEKLFF
TRBV5-1	TRBJ1-1	TRBD1	.	TGCGCCAGCAGCTTGGTTACAGGGGGCATAGGTACTGAAGCTTTCTTT	CASSLVTGGIGTEAFF
TRBV2	TRBJ2-7	TRBD1	few	TGTGCCAGCAGACCGGGACAGGGTATCGACGAGCAGTACTTC	CASRPGQGIDEQYF
TRBV18	TRBJ1-2	.	.	TGTGCCAGCTCACCAGCTGGGGACTCAACGACGGGTGGCTACACCTTC	CASSPAGDSTTGGYTF
TRBV6-6	TRBJ2-7	TRBD1	.	TGTGCCAGCACCCTCAACCCGGGACAGGGAGGGTACGAGCAGTACTTC	CASTLNPGQGGYEQYF
TRBV7-9	TRBJ1-1	.	.	TGTGCCAGCAGCTTAGTGACGGGAAAGAACACTGAAGCTTTCTTT	CASSLVTGKNTEAFF
TRBV7-2	TRBJ1-1	.	.	TGTGCCAGCAGCTTAAGTTTGGTCGGAGGGGAAGCTTTCTTT	CASSLSLVGGEAFF